Shown below are 32 T cell receptor beta chains from a single sample sequenced in a study of low-dose radiotherapy and immunotherapy resistance in tumors. Priming of first-strand cDNA relied on TRAV- and TRBV-specific primers (covering alpha and beta chains). TCRs were put through 20 PCR cycles of amplification with Phusion. A constant-region primer and the V-primer adapter served as the primer pair. TCRdb recomputed calls from the reads with MiXCR, one row per CDR3 protein. The sample gives about 9,800 distinct CDR3 sequences, roughly two fifths of which show up once; about 6% is in the top ten. All receptors come from a human donor with advanced metastatic prostate, ovarian, gallbladder or colorectal cancer (not recorded which). This table probably holds off-target reads from a library built for another chain.

The V call is TRBV20-1, the J call TRBJ2-3; the match to TRBD2 covers 11 bases. There are 14 residues in the CDR3. The V gene's germline CDR1 is DFQATT and CDR2 SNEGSKA (reference sequence). Losses at the gene ends were 3 bases for V and 5 bases for J; bases not matched to a gene: 4. CDR3 region: CSARTSGNKDTQYF. CDR3 coding DNA: TGCAGTGCTAGGACTAGCGGGAATAAAGATACGCAGTATTTT.

The chain joins TRBV12-3 or TRBV12-4 to TRBJ1-1, with 8 bases lining up with TRBD1. V lost 7 bases to trimming and J lost 5 bases; unmatched junction nucleotides: 6. This CDR3 has 13 residues. CDR3 nucleotide sequence: TGTGCCAGCACCGTGGACAGGGTGACTGAAGCTTTCTTT. This codes for CASTVDRVTEAFF.

This clonotype has only a few counts. The rearrangement joins TRBV5-4 to TRBJ2-2; D is perhaps TRBD2 (6 bases). The V gene lost 1 base and the J gene lost 3 bases, with 10 bases spanning the gap. Looked up from germline, CDR1 is SGHNT and CDR2 is YYREEE (reference sequence). The CDR3 covers 15 residues. The CDR3 DNA follows: TGTGCCAGCAGCTTGACTAGCCGGTACACCGGGGAGCTGTTTTTT. This translates into CASSLTSRYTGELFF.

The chain uses TRBV6-5 and TRBJ2-5; D unresolved. CDR1 is MNHEY and CDR2 is SVGAGI in the germline V gene. V gave up 2 bases and J gave up 3 bases, with 10 bases separating them. The CDR3 extends over 14 amino acids. The CDR3: CASSYETLKETQYF. The CDR3 DNA follows: TGTGCCAGCAGTTACGAGACACTTAAAGAGACCCAGTACTTC.

The table lists this clonotype with a few counts. The chain combines TRBV20-1 with TRBJ2-4; 9 nucleotides match TRBD1. This CDR3 spans 15 amino acids. V was pared by 6 bases and J by 4 bases, with 10 bases of the junction left unmatched. Looked up from germline, CDR1 is DFQATT and CDR2 is SNEGSKA (reference sequence). This CDR3 is CSAVEGTGSKNIQYF. CDR3 in DNA: TGCAGTGCCGTAGAGGGGACAGGGTCTAAAAACATTCAGTACTTC.

The chain combines TRBV29-1 with TRBJ2-7; 13 nucleotides match TRBD2. Trimming took 6 bases from V and 7 from J; bases not matched to a gene: 0. The CDR3 sequence is 11 residues long. Germline loops: CDR1 SQVTM, CDR2 ANQGSEA. The CDR3 DNA reads as TGCAGCGTGACTAGCGGGGGGGAGCAGTACTTC. Its translation is CSVTSGGEQYF.

This chain links TRBV30 with TRBJ2-7, with D unresolved. Germline CDR1 is GTSNPN and CDR2 is SVGIG (reference sequence). This CDR3 region has 13 residues. Trimming shortened V by 4 bases and J by 0 bases, and 10 bases separated the two germline ends. The CDR3 here is CAWNQESSYEQYF. The CDR3 DNA is TGTGCCTGGAACCAGGAAAGCTCCTACGAGCAGTACTTC.

In this sample, this clonotype turned up once. The DNA is omitted, as the CDR3 cannot be located on it reliably, and the CDR3 follows TCRdb's listing. The chain combines TRBV23-1 with TRBJ1-4; the DNA was not used to check the table's D call, TRBD1. TRBV23-1 is known as an ORF, though its function is uncertain. The CDR3 is 15 residues long, counting both termini. Here the CDR3 reads CASSDDRGFAKNCFF.

The chain uses TRBV28 and TRBJ1-4, with TRBD1 matching over 7 bases. Germline V gene lookup returns CDR1 MDHEN and CDR2 SYDVKM. This CDR3 is built from 16 residues. The trim removed 2 bases at V and 3 bases at J, leaving 6 bases unmatched. The CDR3 nucleotides read TGTGCCAGCAGTTTACCCACAGGGGCTCCTAATGAAAAACTGTTTTTT. As protein: CASSLPTGAPNEKLFF. Using reference TRBV28 and TRBJ1-4 for the parts outside the CDR3, the full variable domain is DVKVTQSSRYLVKRTGEKVFLECVQDMDHENMFWYRQDPGLGLRLIYFSYDVKMKEKGDIPEGYSVSREKKERFSLILESASTNQTSMYLCASSLPTGAPNEKLFFGSGTQLSVL.

The chain carries TRBV28 and TRBJ2-1, with unresolved D. With 3 bases removed from V and 1 base from J, the gap between germline ends came to 10 bases. Germline loops: CDR1 MDHEN, CDR2 SYDVKM. The CDR3 has 15 amino acids. In DNA form, the CDR3 reads TGTGCCAGCAGTTTCCGGCGAAATTCCTACAATGAGCAGTTCTTC. It is translated as CASSFRRNSYNEQFF.

J is TRBJ1-6 and V is TRBV11-1; maybe TRBD1 (5 bases). Germline values: CDR1 SGHAT, CDR2 FQDESV (reference sequence). The CDR3 has 14 residues. V lost 6 bases and J lost 8, with 14 bases in between. CDR3 region: CASRDISQDSPLHF. The CDR3 DNA reads as TGTGCCAGCAGGGACATTTCACAAGATTCACCCCTCCACTTT.

Within the sample, this clonotype is medium-sized. As DNA, the CDR3 is TGTGCCAGCACCGGGACACGAAGCAATCAGCCCCAGCATTTT. It is translated as CASTGTRSNQPQHF. The chain employs TRBV6-1 and TRBJ1-5; D is possibly TRBD1 (6 bases). The V gene lost 7 bases and the J gene lost 1 base, with 11 bases spanning the gap. CDR3 length: 14 amino acids. The germline V gene has CDR1 MNHNS and CDR2 SASEGT.

The V and J genes are TRBV3-1 and TRBJ1-1; possibly TRBD1 for D (5 bases). CDR1 LGHDT and CDR2 YNNKEL come from the germline V gene (reference sequence). With 0 bases removed from V and 4 bases from J, the gap between germline ends came to 12 bases. CDR3 length: 15 residues. The CDR3 region is CASSQDWGGATEAFF. CDR3 in DNA: TGTGCCAGCAGCCAAGATTGGGGGGGTGCCACTGAAGCTTTCTTT.

The chain uses TRBV11-2 and TRBJ2-5, with TRBD1 identical over 7 bases. This CDR3 comprises 14 residues. CDR1 is SGHAT and CDR2 is FQNNGV in the germline V gene. J gave up 2 bases and V 5 bases, and 5 bases lay outside the gene matches. The CDR3: CASSPGQSQETQYF. The CDR3 DNA is TGTGCCAGCAGCCCGGGACAGAGTCAAGAGACCCAGTACTTC.

This clonotype turned up a few times. CDR3 sequence: CASSSRLMSTNEKLFF. CDR3 nucleotide sequence: TGTGCCAGCAGTTCCCGACTGATGTCAACTAATGAAAAACTGTTTTTT. The rearrangement uses TRBV28 and TRBJ1-4; no clear D. This CDR3 has 16 amino acids. V was shortened by 4 bases and J by 0 bases, with 12 bases between the two germline ends. Germline loops: CDR1 MDHEN, CDR2 SYDVKM. Full variable domain (remainder filled in from reference TRBV28 and TRBJ1-4): DVKVTQSSRYLVKRTGEKVFLECVQDMDHENMFWYRQDPGLGLRLIYFSYDVKMKEKGDIPEGYSVSREKKERFSLILESASTNQTSMYLCASSSRLMSTNEKLFFGSGTQLSVL.

The chain couples TRBV28 to TRBJ1-5; D may be TRBD1 (6 bases). Germline V gene lookup returns CDR1 MDHEN and CDR2 SYDVKM. Between the trimmed V and J ends, which lost 5 bases and 5 bases, there was a span of 16 bases. The CDR3 consists of 15 residues. CDR3 sequence (DNA): TGTGCCAGCAGTACCCGACAGGAGATCTATCAGCCCCAGCATTTT. Its translation: CASSTRQEIYQPQHF.

This clonotype occurred a few times. J is TRBJ2-1 and V is TRBV5-1, with TRBD2 matching 11 bases. Germline V CDR1 and CDR2: SGHRS, YFSETQ. The CDR3 sequence is 16 residues long. V lost 4 bases and J lost 5; bases outside the gene matches: 8. The CDR3 here is CASSPYSGRDHNEQFF. The DNA of the CDR3 is TGCGCCAGCAGCCCCTATAGCGGGAGGGACCACAATGAGCAGTTCTTC.

V is TRBV29-1 and J is TRBJ2-5, with a possible D match to TRBD2 (5 bases). Trimming shortened V by 4 bases and J by 5 bases, and 8 bases separated the two germline ends. The CDR3 consists of 11 residues. Germline V gene sequence: CDR1 SQVTM, CDR2 ANQGSEA. CDR3 region: CSVVGIETQYF. CDR3 nucleotides: TGCAGCGTTGTCGGGATCGAGACCCAGTACTTC.

This clonotype was detected a few times. The CDR3: CASNRGPGTEAFF. DNA of the CDR3: TGTGCCAGTAACAGGGGGCCGGGGACTGAAGCTTTCTTT. J is TRBJ1-1 and V is TRBV7-8; 9 nucleotides line up with TRBD1. Germline V lookup: CDR1 SGHVS, CDR2 FQNEAQ. This CDR3 is built from 13 residues. J gave up 5 bases and V 9 bases, and 7 bases lay outside the gene matches.

The V and J genes are TRBV7-2 and TRBJ1-1; D is unclear. This CDR3 is built from 12 residues. Germline CDR1 is SGHTA and CDR2 is FQGNSA. With 3 bases removed from V and 11 bases from J, the gap between germline ends came to 13 bases. CDR3 in amino acids: CASSFRTGKAFF. DNA for the CDR3: TGTGCCAGCAGCTTCCGAACGGGGAAGGCTTTCTTT. Drawing the rest from reference TRBV7-2 and TRBJ1-1, the complete variable domain is GAGVSQSPSNKVTEKGKDVELRCDPISGHTALYWYRQSLGQGLEFLIYFQGNSAPDKSGLPSDRFSAERTGGSVSTLTIQRTQQEDSAVYLCASSFRTGKAFFGQGTRLTVV.

This clonotype was seen more than once but under ten times. This rearrangement joins TRBV6-1 to TRBJ2-6, with 8 bases lining up with TRBD1. Germline loops: CDR1 MNHNS, CDR2 SASEGT. Trimming cost V 3 bases and J 5 bases; bases outside gene matches: 15. CDR3 size: 19 residues. The DNA for the CDR3 is TGTGCCAGCAGTGACAAGAAGGGGCAGGGGGCGCGGAGGGCCAACGTCCTGACTTTC. It encodes CASSDKKGQGARRANVLTF.

The chain has TRBV27 and TRBJ2-7, with D perhaps matching TRBD2 (5 bases). V lost 6 bases and J 0 bases, leaving 18 bases between the germline ends. The CDR3 is made up of 16 amino acids. Germline CDR1 is MNHEY and CDR2 is SMNVEV (reference sequence). In nucleotides, the CDR3 is TGTGCCAGCAGCGACACCGAGCGGACCCGCTCCTACGAGCAGTACTTC. Protein: CASSDTERTRSYEQYF.

Relative to its sample, this clonotype is medium-sized. V usage is TRBV11-3 and J usage is TRBJ2-1, with a weak D call TRBD2 (5 bases). This CDR3 is built from 14 residues. The V end was cut by 2 bases, the J end by 6 bases, with 11 bases between. CDR1 and CDR2 from the germline V gene are SGHNT and YENEEA. CDR3 in amino acids: CASSLPGLLNEQFF. CDR3 sequence (DNA): TGTGCCAGCAGCTTACCGGGATTGCTCAATGAGCAGTTCTTC. The whole variable domain, filled in from reference TRBV11-3 and TRBJ2-1, reads EAGVVQSPRYKIIEKKQPVAFWCNPISGHNTLYWYLQNLGQGPELLIRYENEEAVDDSQLPKDRFSAERLKGVDSTLKIQPAELGDSAVYLCASSLPGLLNEQFFGPGTRLTVL.

The chain combines TRBV20-1 with TRBJ2-5; D ambiguous. CDR3 length: 11 residues. V lost 0 bases and J 5 bases, leaving 4 bases between the germline ends. The germline CDR1 and CDR2 sequences are DFQATT and SNEGSKA (reference sequence). CDR3: CSARDLETQYF. The CDR3 DNA reads as TGCAGTGCTAGAGATCTGGAGACCCAGTACTTC.

V is TRBV5-4 and J is TRBJ2-3; 7 bases map to TRBD2. V lost 4 bases to trimming and J lost 0 bases; unmatched junction nucleotides: 2. CDR3 size: 14 residues. Germline assignment: CDR1 SGHNT and CDR2 YYREEE (reference sequence). The chain's CDR3 is CASSAGDSTDTQYF. The CDR3 DNA follows: TGTGCCAGCAGCGCGGGAGATAGCACAGATACGCAGTATTTT.

With regard to this clonotype: At one end the junction does not follow the germline gene, possibly because of a read error. The CDR3 sequence: CASSVGATLAGGNF. The CDR3 DNA sequence: TGTGCCAGCAGCGTAGGGGCAACGCTAGCGGGGGGGAACTTC. The rearrangement uses TRBV9 and TRBJ2-1, with 12 bases aligning to TRBD2. The CDR3 covers 14 residues. CDR1 and CDR2 from the germline V gene are SGDLS and YYNGEE.

This chain connects TRBV20-1 to TRBJ2-2, with 7 bases fitting TRBD1. In germline, CDR1 is DFQATT, CDR2 SNEGSKA (reference sequence). The CDR3 runs to 18 residues. V lost 6 bases and J lost 0; bases outside the gene matches: 16. The CDR3 protein is CSAQTRQGFSSNTGELFF. CDR3 nucleotide sequence: TGCAGTGCCCAAACCCGACAGGGCTTTTCTTCGAACACCGGGGAGCTGTTTTTT.

The rearrangement joins TRBV4-1 to TRBJ2-2; 7 bases agree with TRBD2. From germline, CDR1 is MGHRA and CDR2 YSYEKL. The CDR3 totals 15 residues. The V gene end was trimmed by 5 bases and the J gene end by 1 base; junction bases not matched to a gene: 4. The CDR3 DNA reads TGCGCCAGCAGCAGAGCGGGGTTGAACACCGGGGAGCTGTTTTTT. This sequence encodes CASSRAGLNTGELFF.

Within the sample, this clonotype is medium-sized. The J gene is TRBJ2-1, the V gene TRBV28, with TRBD2 matching 7 bases. The CDR3 is 12 amino acids. J was trimmed by 12 bases and V by 11 bases; bases with no gene match: 13. Germline V gives CDR1 MDHEN, CDR2 SYDVKM. CDR3 DNA sequence: TGTGCCGCGGGAGCCGAGCCTGGTGGGCAGTTCTTC. Translating gives CAAGAEPGGQFF.

This clonotype was seen a handful of times. V gene TRBV9 combines with J gene TRBJ1-6, with 8 bases fitting TRBD1. Germline values: CDR1 SGDLS, CDR2 YYNGEE. CDR3 size: 18 residues. With 5 bases clipped from V and 7 bases from J, the junction kept 17 bases outside the gene matches. Here the CDR3 reads CASSFSGQGVTGNSPLHF. CDR3 DNA: TGTGCCAGCAGTTTCTCCGGACAGGGCGTAACGGGCAATTCACCCCTCCACTTT.

This chain links TRBV14 with TRBJ2-3; D is perhaps TRBD1 or TRBD2 (5 bases each). The germline V gene has CDR1 SGHDN and CDR2 FVKESK. V lost 4 bases, J lost 6 bases, and 8 bases lay in between. This CDR3 has 12 amino acids. This CDR3 reads CASSPGADTQYF. The DNA of the CDR3 is TGTGCCAGCAGCCCCGGGGCGGATACGCAGTATTTT.

The rearrangement links TRBV10-3 to TRBJ2-7; TRBD2 agrees at 7 bases. The CDR3 loop spans 14 amino acids. Losses at the gene ends were 5 bases for V and 5 bases for J; bases not matched to a gene: 9. Germline CDR1 is ENHRY and CDR2 is SYGVKD. The CDR3 nucleotides read TGTGCCATCAGTCAGCGGGGTGAAGCTAACGAGCAGTACTTC. Its translation is CAISQRGEANEQYF.